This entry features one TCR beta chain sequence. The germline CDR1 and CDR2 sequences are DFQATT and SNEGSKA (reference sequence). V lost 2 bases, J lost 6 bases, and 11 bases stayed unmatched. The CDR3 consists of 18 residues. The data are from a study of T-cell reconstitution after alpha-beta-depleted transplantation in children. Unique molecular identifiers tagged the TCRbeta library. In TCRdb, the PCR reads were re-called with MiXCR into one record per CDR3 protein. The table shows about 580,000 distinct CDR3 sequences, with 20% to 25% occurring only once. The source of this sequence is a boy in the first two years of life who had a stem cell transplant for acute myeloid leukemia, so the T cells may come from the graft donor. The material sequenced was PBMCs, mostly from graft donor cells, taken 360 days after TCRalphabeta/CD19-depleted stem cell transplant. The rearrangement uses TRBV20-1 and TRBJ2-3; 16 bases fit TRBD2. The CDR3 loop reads CSARMAGLAGGPVDTQYF. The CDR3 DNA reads TGCAGTGCTAGAATGGCGGGACTAGCGGGGGGGCCGGTGGATACGCAGTATTTT.